A single sample gave rise to the 27 T cell receptor beta chains below, sequenced in a study of cytomegalovirus exposure and HLA in healthy donors. The PCR was carried out with 60 Vbeta primers and 13 Jbeta primers. TCRdb's table, derived via immunoSEQ multiplex PCR, lists solely in-frame clones and lacks some. The table has 120,000 to 150,000 clones, more than 65% seen once; the top ten hold 1.6%. Source material: PBMCs. These receptors were taken from a woman aged 30 to 39 in good health and CMV-seronegative.

Remarks on this clone: The sample contains more than one DNA sequence encoding this CDR3. This sequence joins TRBV4-2 and TRBJ2-4, with 12 bases identical to TRBD2. The V gene end was trimmed by 3 bases and the J gene end by 5 bases; junction bases not matched to a gene: 5. CDR3 size: 16 residues. CDR1 and CDR2 (germline): LGHNA, YNFKEQ. This CDR3 reads CASSQELAGGQNIQYF. The CDR3 region has the DNA TGTGCCAGCAGCCAGGAACTAGCGGGAGGCCAAAACATTCAGTACTTC.

This chain connects TRBV10-3 to TRBJ1-4; 10 bases agree with TRBD1. CDR3 length: 14 amino acids. Germline values: CDR1 ENHRY, CDR2 SYGVKD. Trimming at V came to 6 bases and at J to 6 bases, leaving 4 bases not matched to a gene. The CDR3 protein is CAISPGTGDEKLFF. In DNA form, the CDR3 reads TGTGCCATCAGCCCCGGGACAGGGGATGAAAAACTGTTTTTT.

The chain carries TRBV28 and TRBJ1-4; 8 bases map to TRBD1. Germline V gene data show CDR1 as MDHEN and CDR2 as SYDVKM. This CDR3 is built from 18 residues. With V trimmed by 1 base and J by 0 bases, 7 bases remained unmatched. The CDR3 DNA sequence: TGTGCCAGCAGTTTATTAAGGCAGGGGGCTGCAACTAATGAAAAACTGTTTTTT. Translating gives CASSLLRQGAATNEKLFF.

The chain joins TRBV2 to TRBJ2-3; D remains unclear. Between the trimmed V and J ends, which lost 4 bases and 8 bases, there was a span of 7 bases. Germline CDR1 is SNHLY and CDR2 is FYNNEI. This CDR3 has 11 amino acids. The DNA for the CDR3 is TGTGCCAGCAGTGGCGGTGGTACGCAGTATTTT. Amino acid sequence: CASSGGGTQYF.

CDR3 protein: CASSLGQGLDTQYF. The CDR3, as DNA: TGCGCCAGCAGCTTGGGGCAGGGATTGGATACGCAGTATTTT. This chain connects TRBV5-1 to TRBJ2-3, with D perhaps TRBD1 (5 bases). The CDR3 spans 14 residues. The germline V gene encodes CDR1 SGHRS and CDR2 YFSETQ. With 0 bases removed from V and 6 bases from J, the gap between germline ends came to 11 bases. Using reference TRBV5-1 and TRBJ2-3 for the parts outside the CDR3, the full variable domain is KAGVTQTPRYLIKTRGQQVTLSCSPISGHRSVSWYQQTPGQGLQFLFEYFSETQRNKGNFPGRFSGRQFSNSRSEMNVSTLELGDSALYLCASSLGQGLDTQYFGPGTRLTVL.

This chain uses TRBV25-1 with TRBJ2-5; 8 bases map to TRBD1. This CDR3 is 14 amino acids long. The trim removed 2 bases at V and 5 bases at J, leaving 4 bases unmatched. Germline CDR1 and CDR2: MGHDK and SYGVNS. Here the CDR3 DNA reads TGTGCCAGCAGTGAAACAGGGGGTGGGGAGACCCAGTACTTC. The encoded protein is CASSETGGGETQYF. Together with reference TRBV25-1 and TRBJ2-5, the CDR3 gives the full variable domain: EADIYQTPRYLVIGTGKKITLECSQTMGHDKMYWYQQDPGMELHLIHYSYGVNSTEKGDLSSESTVSRIRTEHFPLTLESARPSHTSQYLCASSETGGGETQYFGPGTRLLVL.

This clone was counted only a few times. CDR3 nucleotide sequence: TGTGCCACCAGCCCAGGGTGGCCGTTTTACGAGCAGTACGTC. Its translation is CATSPGWPFYEQYV. This chain links TRBV15 with TRBJ2-7; D is possibly TRBD1 (5 bases). The ends were cut back, 5 bases at V and 4 bases at J, with 15 bases in the middle. The CDR3 sequence is 14 residues long. Germline values: CDR1 LNHNV, CDR2 YYDKDF (reference sequence).

V is TRBV27 and J is TRBJ2-1; D may be TRBD2 (6 bases). V was cut by 3 bases and J by 7 bases, with 13 bases left in between. Germline CDR1 MNHEY, CDR2 SMNVEV (reference sequence). The CDR3 is made up of 14 amino acids. This CDR3 is CASSFGGLGNEQFF. CDR3 nucleotide sequence: TGTGCCAGCAGTTTCGGGGGATTAGGGAATGAGCAGTTCTTC.

CDR3 protein: CASSFAGSDEKLFF. The CDR3 region has the DNA TGTGCCAGCAGTTTTGCAGGGTCGGATGAAAAACTGTTTTTT. The chain recombines TRBV28 with TRBJ1-4; a weak D match, TRBD1 (5 bases). Germline V lookup: CDR1 MDHEN, CDR2 SYDVKM. Deletions cut 3 bases from V and 6 bases from J, with 11 bases between. The CDR3 consists of 14 residues.

The genes are TRBV12-5 and TRBJ2-3; D may be TRBD2 (6 bases). Between the trimmed V and J ends, which lost 6 bases and 10 bases, there was a span of 17 bases. The CDR3 contains 13 residues. CDR1 is LGHNT, CDR2 FRNRAP, per germline. The CDR3 nucleotides read TGTGCTAGTGGAGTAAGACTGGGAGGTGCGCAGTATTTT. Its protein is CASGVRLGGAQYF.

There are a few counts of this clone. This sequence joins TRBV6-1 and TRBJ2-5; tentatively, D is TRBD2 (6 bases). Trimming took off 5 bases at V and 1 base at J, with 14 bases between the two ends. Germline V gene sequence: CDR1 MNHNS, CDR2 SASEGT. CDR3 length: 15 residues. The CDR3 loop reads CASSSPRGSQETQYF. The CDR3 DNA is TGTGCCAGCAGTTCACCCCGGGGGTCCCAAGAGACCCAGTACTTC.

This clone was picked up one time. This same CDR3 is encoded by further DNA sequences in the sample. The CDR3 DNA reads as TGTGCCAGCAGTTCAAGGACAGGGGGGAACATTCAGTACTTC. It yields the protein CASSSRTGGNIQYF. The gene calls are TRBV27 and TRBJ2-4; TRBD1 matches at 10 bases. The ends lost 4 bases at V and 7 bases at J; junction bases unmatched: 4. Germline V gene lookup returns CDR1 MNHEY and CDR2 SMNVEV (reference sequence). The CDR3 has 14 amino acids.

This clone was recorded only once. The chain combines TRBV7-9 with TRBJ2-1, with D possibly TRBD1 on 5 matching bases. Germline V gives CDR1 SEHNR, CDR2 FQNEAQ (reference sequence). The CDR3 covers 15 residues. V gave up 2 bases and J gave up 8 bases, with 16 bases separating them. DNA of the CDR3: TGTGCCAGCAGCTTACAGGGAAGCTTACGCGATGAGCAGTTCTTC. As protein: CASSLQGSLRDEQFF.

There are a few counts of this clone. The chain joins TRBV6-5 to TRBJ2-7; D is ambiguous. The CDR3 has 16 residues. Per the germline V gene, CDR1 is MNHEY and CDR2 is SVGAGI. V gave up 3 bases and J gave up 3 bases, with 18 bases separating them. As DNA, the CDR3 is TGTGCCAGCAGTTATAATATTGTCCCCGAGCGCTACGAGCAGTACTTC. Amino acid sequence: CASSYNIVPERYEQYF.

The rearrangement links TRBV4-2 to TRBJ2-2; D is possibly TRBD1 (5 bases). Germline assignment: CDR1 LGHNA and CDR2 YNFKEQ. The CDR3 is made up of 18 amino acids. V lost 1 base to trimming and J lost 6 bases, with 21 bases between them. The CDR3 coding sequence is TGTGCCAGCAGCCAAGTTCAGGGTAGGCTAGTGTTATCCGGGGAGCTGTTTTTT. As protein: CASSQVQGRLVLSGELFF.

The J gene is TRBJ2-7, the V gene TRBV5-4; TRBD2 matches at 7 bases. CDR1 is SGHNT, CDR2 YYREEE, per germline (reference sequence). The CDR3 has 16 amino acids. V dropped 1 base and J dropped 0; count of bases not matched to a gene: 7. In DNA, the CDR3 is TGTGCCAGCAGCTTGATAGCGGGCGCTAGCTCCTACGAGCAGTACGTC. It yields the protein CASSLIAGASSYEQYV.

The chain is built from TRBV30 and TRBJ1-4; 7 bases map to TRBD1. CDR3 size: 14 residues. CDR1 is GTSNPN and CDR2 is SVGIG in the germline V gene (reference sequence). Losses at the gene ends were 0 bases for V and 11 bases for J; bases not matched to a gene: 9. CDR3 in amino acids: CAWSVDRSGGKLFF. DNA of the CDR3: TGTGCCTGGAGTGTGGACAGGTCTGGGGGGAAACTGTTTTTT.

On this clone: Other nucleotide sequences from this sample produce the same CDR3. The chain employs TRBV4-1 and TRBJ2-6; D possibly corresponds to TRBD2 (5 bases). The length of the CDR3 is 16 residues. V lost 4 bases and J 1 base, leaving 11 bases between the germline ends. In germline, CDR1 is MGHRA, CDR2 YSYEKL. CDR3 bases: TGCGCCAGCAGCCGCCAGTCGGGGTCTGGGGCCAACGTCCTGACTTTC. Translating it yields CASSRQSGSGANVLTF.

This clone showed up just once. V usage is TRBV25-1 and J usage is TRBJ1-2; 8 bases match TRBD1. Germline V gives CDR1 MGHDK, CDR2 SYGVNS. The J segment lost 2 bases and the V segment lost 3 bases, leaving 8 bases of the junction unmatched. This CDR3 is built from 16 residues. The CDR3 spells CASSDSRAGGNYGYTF. In nucleotides, the CDR3 is TGTGCCAGCAGTGATTCTAGGGCAGGGGGCAACTATGGCTACACCTTC.

Here the CDR3 DNA reads TGTGCCAGCTCACCAAAGTTGATAGGGACTAGCGGGAGTTGGTCCTACAATGAGCAGTTCTTC. Protein product: CASSPKLIGTSGSWSYNEQFF. V gene TRBV18 combines with J gene TRBJ2-1; 14 bases agree with TRBD2. Per germline, CDR1 KGHSH and CDR2 LQKENI. This CDR3 contains 21 residues. V gave up 2 bases and J gave up 1 base; unmatched junction bases: 13.

V gene TRBV10-3 combines with J gene TRBJ2-1, with D possibly TRBD1 on 5 matching bases. With 0 bases removed from V and 3 bases from J, the gap between germline ends came to 12 bases. CDR3 length equals 16 residues. CDR1 ENHRY and CDR2 SYGVKD come from the germline V gene. The CDR3 loop is CAISESAGSNYNEQFF. The CDR3 DNA reads as TGTGCCATCAGTGAGTCGGCAGGGTCGAACTACAATGAGCAGTTCTTC.

The chain combines TRBV5-1 with TRBJ2-7; 7 bases are a match to TRBD1. CDR1 and CDR2 from the germline V gene are SGHRS and YFSETQ. This CDR3 is 14 amino acids long. V trimming: 4 bases; J trimming: 0 bases; junction bases outside the gene matches: 4. The CDR3 protein is CASSRQGYSYEQYF. CDR3 DNA: TGCGCCAGCAGCCGACAGGGATACTCCTACGAGCAGTACTTC.

Of note for this clone: One junction end does not reproduce the germline sequence, and a read error may be involved. The V and J genes are TRBV7-9 and TRBJ1-1; the match to TRBD1 covers 7 bases. CDR3 length: 15 residues. CDR1 and CDR2 (germline): SEHNR, FQNEAQ (reference sequence). DNA of the CDR3: TGTTCCAGCAGCCCGCGACAGGGTGGGGTCACTGAAGCTTTCTTT. This sequence encodes CSSSPRQGGVTEAFF.

This clone was detected only a few times. This chain links TRBV10-1 with TRBJ1-5, with D possibly TRBD1 on 6 matching bases. The V gene's germline CDR1 is WNHNN and CDR2 SYGVQD (reference sequence). Trimming took 5 bases from V and 6 from J, leaving 11 bases between them. This CDR3 contains 13 residues. Here the CDR3 DNA reads TGCGCCAGCAGTTTGGGGGCAGGTCAGCCCCAGCATTTT. This gives the protein CASSLGAGQPQHF.

The chain uses TRBV5-4 and TRBJ1-2, with D tentatively TRBD1 (5 bases). Germline lookup yields CDR1 SGHNT and CDR2 YYREEE (reference sequence). The CDR3 has 14 amino acids. The V gene lost 4 bases and the J gene lost 4 bases, with 14 bases spanning the gap. CDR3 sequence (DNA): TGTGCCAGCAGCCCGGACCAGGGAGGCTATGGCTACACCTTC. Encoded protein: CASSPDQGGYGYTF.

The sample holds one count of this clone. The gene calls are TRBV12-5 and TRBJ1-1; TRBD1 matches 7 bases. Looked up from germline, CDR1 is LGHNT and CDR2 is FRNRAP. This CDR3 is built from 14 residues. V lost 2 bases and J lost 1; bases outside the gene matches: 1. CDR3 sequence: CASGLTGANTEAFF. The DNA for the CDR3 is TGTGCTAGTGGTTTGACAGGGGCGAACACTGAAGCTTTCTTT.

This clone has only a few counts. The chain joins TRBV7-2 to TRBJ1-1, with D hard to call. Germline loops: CDR1 SGHTA, CDR2 FQGNSA. This CDR3 comprises 11 residues. V was shortened by 4 bases and J by 3 bases, with 3 bases between the two germline ends. This CDR3 is CASSSDTEAFF. CDR3 in DNA: TGTGCCAGCAGCTCGGACACTGAAGCTTTCTTT.